The TCR beta chain described here comes from a study of T-cell memory formation after mild COVID-19. Study in general: For the most part, TCR clusters were specific to one donor.

The CDR3 is 15 residues long. V was shortened by 5 bases and J by 6 bases, with 17 bases between the two germline ends. Germline values: CDR1 LNHNV, CDR2 YYDKDF (reference sequence). TCR alpha and TCR beta cDNA libraries carrying sample barcodes and UMIs were produced by 5'RACE using constant-segment primers. Each CDR3 protein gets one entry after TCRdb re-called the 5' RACE reads with MiXCR. The profile covers under 650,000 distinct CDR3 sequences, with over 15% appearing a single time and about 11% taken by the ten largest. With regard to this clonotype: What it recognizes is unknown.

Study-wide results and caveats: Pre-infection memory already had some responding clones, implying cross-reactive memory joined. Most CD4+ clones that shrank were in CM and EM, while CD8+ ones turned up in EMRA.

The sequenced sample was PBMCs or a T cell subset sorted from them (not recorded which). The chain links TRBV15 to TRBJ1-5, with D possibly being TRBD1 (6 bases). The source is an adult woman who had mild COVID-19 (a few samples of this study predate the infection). Cell type and time point are not known. DNA of the CDR3: TGTGCCACCAGCCTGAGCGGGGGGGCGAGTCAGCCCCAGCATTTT. It is translated as CATSLSGGASQPQHF.